This T cell receptor beta chain emerged from a study of shared clonotypes between healthy human individuals. Deep was the level at which the assay was run. In the sorted-subset replicate PCRs, approximately 200 ng DNA, around 30,000 T cell genomes, was used. Assay: immunoSEQ multiplex PCR; the TCRdb copy retains only in-frame clones and omits some. The sample yields about 1.5 million clones, around 98% seen once. Findings and caveats of the study: Rarefaction indicated that sorted-subset sequencing remained incomplete although depth was large.

Comment on this clone: The antigen remains undetermined.

The CDR3 sequence is 13 residues long. V gave up 0 bases and J gave up 11 bases; unmatched junction bases: 6. CDR1 is SGHRS, CDR2 YFSETQ, per germline. CD4+ cells were split into CD45RA+ naive and CD45RA-negative memory subsets. This receptor was obtained from a man younger than 45 in good health. The genes are TRBV5-1 and TRBJ1-1; TRBD1 agrees at 8 bases. Input material: naive CD4+ T cells sorted from blood. The subset is: CD45RA+ positively selected. The CDR3 here is CASSLGQGNFAFF. DNA for the CDR3: TGCGCCAGCAGCTTGGGACAGGGGAACTTCGCTTTCTTT.